This TCR beta chain was sequenced in a study of beta chain features in type 1 diabetes. The isolated RNA, all of it, was reverse transcribed, so expressed TCRB transcripts were what got sequenced. The data were produced by immunoSEQ multiplex PCR, yet TCRdb's version contains in-frame clones alone and is incomplete. The sample gives over 300,000 clones, 8% of which show up once; less than 0.5% is in the top ten. The V gene's germline CDR1 is SGHTA and CDR2 FQGNSA. This CDR3 region has 14 residues. With 0 bases removed from V and 5 bases from J, the gap between germline ends came to 10 bases. Sequencing was performed on central memory CD4+ T cells from blood. The chain links TRBV7-2 to TRBJ2-5; either TRBD1 or TRBD2 may supply D (5 bases each). The origin of this receptor is a young woman in good health. As DNA, the CDR3 is TGTGCCAGCAGCTTAGCTGGGACGTTTGAGACCCAGTACTTC. It encodes CASSLAGTFETQYF.